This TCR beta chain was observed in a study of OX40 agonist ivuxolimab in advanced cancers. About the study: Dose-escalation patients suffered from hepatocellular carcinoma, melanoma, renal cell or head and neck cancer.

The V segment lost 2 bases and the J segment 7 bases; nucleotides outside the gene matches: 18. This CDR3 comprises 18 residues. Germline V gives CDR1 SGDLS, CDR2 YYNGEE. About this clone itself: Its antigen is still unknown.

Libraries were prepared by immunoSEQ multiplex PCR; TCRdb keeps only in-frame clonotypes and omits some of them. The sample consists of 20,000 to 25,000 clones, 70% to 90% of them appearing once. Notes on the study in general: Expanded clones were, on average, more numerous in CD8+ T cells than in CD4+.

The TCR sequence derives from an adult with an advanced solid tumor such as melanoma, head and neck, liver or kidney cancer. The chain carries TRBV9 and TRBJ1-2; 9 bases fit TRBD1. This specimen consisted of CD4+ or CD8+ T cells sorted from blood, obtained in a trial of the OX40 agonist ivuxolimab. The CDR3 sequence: CASSVNSGTGNLPSGYTF. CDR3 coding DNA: TGTGCCAGCAGCGTGAATAGTGGGACAGGGAATCTTCCGTCTGGCTACACCTTC.